The 5 T cell receptor beta chains reported below all come from one sample, sequenced in a study of T-cell memory formation after mild COVID-19. TCRdb reprocessed the 5' RACE reads with MiXCR, giving one entry per CDR3 protein. This table has 250,000 to 300,000 distinct CDR3 sequences, 15% appearing once. Sequencing was carried out using PBMCs or a T cell subset sorted from them (not recorded which). The receptor set was obtained from a man aged 18 to 35 who had mild COVID-19 (a few samples of this study predate the infection). Cell type and time point are not known.

The chain couples TRBV5-6 to TRBJ2-3; D call uncertain. This CDR3 spans 16 amino acids. Germline assignment: CDR1 SGHDT and CDR2 YYEEEE. Trimming removed 0 bases at V and 2 bases at J, with 13 bases between. CDR3 sequence reads: CASSLARTPLTDTQYF. The CDR3 nucleotides read TGTGCCAGCAGCTTGGCCAGGACCCCGCTCACAGATACGCAGTATTTT.

The chain uses TRBV6-5 and TRBJ1-1, with a weak D call TRBD1 (5 bases). The CDR3 loop spans 14 amino acids. The V end lost 6 bases, the J end lost 4 bases, and 15 bases lay between the germline ends. Germline CDR1 reads MNHEY; CDR2 reads SVGAGI. The DNA of the CDR3 is TGTGCCAGCAGACGGGACCGGAAGACCACTGAAGCTTTCTTT. Translated, it gives CASRRDRKTTEAFF.

This clonotype was seen a handful of times. This sequence joins TRBV12-3 or TRBV12-4 and TRBJ1-2; D unclear. The germline V and J ends were trimmed by 5 bases and 8 bases, with 21 bases remaining between them. This CDR3 spans 15 amino acids. CDR3 DNA: TGTGCCAGCAGTCCCGGACTCGGACCGCTGAGGGGCTACACCTTC. Its protein product is CASSPGLGPLRGYTF.

This clonotype has only a few counts. This chain connects TRBV29-1 to TRBJ1-5; D remains ambiguous. Trimming removed 4 bases at V and 1 base at J, with 11 bases between. Germline assignment: CDR1 SQVTM and CDR2 ANQGSEA. The CDR3 is 14 residues long. The chain's CDR3 is CSVGLGSSNQPQHF. CDR3 DNA: TGCAGCGTTGGGTTGGGGTCGAGCAATCAGCCCCAGCATTTT.

The chain couples TRBV19 to TRBJ1-6; no reliable D call. Germline V lookup: CDR1 LNHDA, CDR2 SQIVND (reference sequence). Trimming stripped 3 bases from V and 5 bases from J, with 17 bases between. This CDR3 comprises 17 residues. The CDR3 nucleotides are TGTGCCAGTAGTATTTCCTTTGGCGGCCGTCATAATTCACCCCTCCACTTT. This translates into CASSISFGGRHNSPLHF.